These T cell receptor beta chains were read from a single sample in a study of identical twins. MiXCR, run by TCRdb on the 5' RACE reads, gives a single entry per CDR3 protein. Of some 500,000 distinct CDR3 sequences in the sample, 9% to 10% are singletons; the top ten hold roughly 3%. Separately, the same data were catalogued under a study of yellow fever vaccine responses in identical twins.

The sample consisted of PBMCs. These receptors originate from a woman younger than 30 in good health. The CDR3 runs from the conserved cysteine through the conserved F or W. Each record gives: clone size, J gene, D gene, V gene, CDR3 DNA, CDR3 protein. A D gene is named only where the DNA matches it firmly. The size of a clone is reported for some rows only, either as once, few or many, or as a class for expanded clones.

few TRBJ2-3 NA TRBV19 TGTGCCAGTATGGGTCGCTCCACAGATACGCAGTATTTT CASMGRSTDTQYF
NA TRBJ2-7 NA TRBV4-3 TGCGCCAGCAGCCCAGGGGCAGGGGCCTACGAGCAGTACTTC CASSPGAGAYEQYF
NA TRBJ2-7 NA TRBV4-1 TGCGCCAGCAGCCAAGAATCGTCCGGGGACGAGCAGTACTTC CASSQESSGDEQYF
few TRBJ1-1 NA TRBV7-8 TGTGCCAGCAGCTTAGGCAGACTCTATGAAGCTTTCTTT CASSLGRLYEAFF
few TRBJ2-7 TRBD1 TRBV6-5 TGTGCCAGGACTTATGACAGGGTCGGGTTGGGTTACGAGCAGTACTTC CARTYDRVGLGYEQYF
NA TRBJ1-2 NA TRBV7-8 TGTGCCAGCGGGGACATCTCAGTCTCTGGCTACACCTTC CASGDISVSGYTF
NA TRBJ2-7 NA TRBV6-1 TGTGCCAGCAGCCCGGACTGGGCCTACGAGCAGTACTTC CASSPDWAYEQYF
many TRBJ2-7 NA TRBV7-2 TGTGCCAGCAGCCTACCAACGGGAGAGACCTATTCCTACGAGCAGTACTTC CASSLPTGETYSYEQYF
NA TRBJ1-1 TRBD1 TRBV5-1 TGCGCCAGCAGGACAGGGCGGAACACTGAAGCTTTCTTT CASRTGRNTEAFF
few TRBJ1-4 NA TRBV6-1 TGTGCCAGCAGTGAGGGGGAATTTAATGAAAAACTGTTTTTT CASSEGEFNEKLFF